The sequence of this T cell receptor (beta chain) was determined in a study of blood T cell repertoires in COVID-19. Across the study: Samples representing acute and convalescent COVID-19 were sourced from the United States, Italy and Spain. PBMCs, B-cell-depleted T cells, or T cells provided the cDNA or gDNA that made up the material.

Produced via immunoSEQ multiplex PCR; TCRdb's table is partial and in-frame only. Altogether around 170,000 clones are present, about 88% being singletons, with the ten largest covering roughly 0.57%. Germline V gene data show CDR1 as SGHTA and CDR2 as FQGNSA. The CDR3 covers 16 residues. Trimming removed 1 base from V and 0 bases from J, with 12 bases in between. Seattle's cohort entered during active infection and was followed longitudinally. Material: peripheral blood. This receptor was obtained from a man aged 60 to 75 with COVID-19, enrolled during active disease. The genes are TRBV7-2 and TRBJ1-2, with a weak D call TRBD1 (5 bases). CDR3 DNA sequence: TGTGCCAGCAGCTTAGTTGGGACTGGTTCTAACTATGGCTACACCTTC. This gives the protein CASSLVGTGSNYGYTF.